One sample yielded the 5 T cell receptor beta chains listed below, sequenced in a study of blood T cells in healthy people across ages (dated by TCRdb to the mid-2010s). The library was produced with 5' RACE. These reads were obtained on an Illumina HiSeq 2500. The second PCR ran for about 6 to 12 cycles and used a J-beta primer mix along with a sample-barcoded 5' primer. TCRdb handled the public reads itself, with Q25 trimming in fastp and clone calling in MiXCR, and kept productive beta chains. For every CDR3 protein sequence, its rows merge into one entry that carries the most common genes and DNA. Across this sample there are just over 800,000 distinct CDR3 sequences, with approximately 65% seen only once. 25% to 35% of the sample lies in the top ten. The sequenced sample consisted of blood. Receptors were obtained from a man aged 30 to 45 in good health.

V usage is TRBV29-1 and J usage is TRBJ1-1, with 7 bases lining up with TRBD1. The V and J ends lost 7 bases and 0 bases, in that order; junction bases with no gene match: 8. Germline CDR1 SQVTM, CDR2 ANQGSEA. There are 14 residues in the CDR3. CDR3 in amino acids: CSASMGQLNTEAFF. CDR3 nucleotide sequence: TGCAGCGCATCAATGGGACAGCTGAACACTGAAGCTTTCTTT.

The chain combines TRBV7-2 with TRBJ2-4; TRBD1 is a possible D gene (6 bases). This CDR3 has 14 residues. V was trimmed by 1 base and J by 8 bases, leaving 12 bases between them. Germline CDR1 and CDR2: SGHTA and FQGNSA. The CDR3 loop is CASSLDRVGDIQYF. CDR3 nucleotide sequence: TGTGCCAGCAGCTTAGACAGGGTAGGAGACATTCAGTACTTC. Full variable domain (outside the CDR3, taken from reference TRBV7-2 and TRBJ2-4): GAGVSQSPSNKVTEKGKDVELRCDPISGHTALYWYRQSLGQGLEFLIYFQGNSAPDKSGLPSDRFSAERTGGSVSTLTIQRTQQEDSAVYLCASSLDRVGDIQYFGAGTRLSVL.

This CDR3 reads CSASRGFVPYEQYF. For the CDR3, the DNA is TGCAGTGCGTCGCGGGGTTTTGTCCCCTACGAGCAGTACTTC. The chain carries TRBV20-1 and TRBJ2-7, with a possible D match to TRBD2 (6 bases). The CDR3 length is 14 residues. The germline V and J ends were trimmed by 6 bases and 2 bases, with 17 bases remaining between them. Germline V gene lookup returns CDR1 DFQATT and CDR2 SNEGSKA (reference sequence).

The gene calls are TRBV6-5 and TRBJ1-2; D might be TRBD1 (5 bases). Germline lookup yields CDR1 MNHEY and CDR2 SVGAGI. The V end lost 11 bases, the J end lost 4 bases, and 17 bases lay between the germline ends. This CDR3 is built from 13 residues. CDR3 bases: TGTGCCTCCCGGGGGGGATACGGCTATGGCTACACCTTC. Amino acids: CASRGGYGYGYTF.

The chain carries TRBV20-1 and TRBJ2-1; D is unclear. V lost 4 bases and J lost 0, with 16 bases in between. CDR1 is DFQATT, CDR2 SNEGSKA, per germline (reference sequence). The CDR3 has 16 residues. CDR3 bases: TGCAGTGCTAATCCCGTCGACTCTAGCTCCTACAATGAGCAGTTCTTC. This encodes CSANPVDSSSYNEQFF.